The 7 T cell receptor beta chains reported below all come from one sample, sequenced in a study of glioma-infiltrating T cells. Amplification of TCR alpha and beta CDR3 regions from RNA used iRepertoire nested multiplex PCR. TCRdb called the multiplex PCR reads again in MiXCR, with one record for every CDR3 protein. Of around 390,000 distinct CDR3 sequences in the sample, approximately 42% were seen once. Sample: glioma tissue, nonneoplastic brain tissue, or PBMCs (not recorded which). These receptors came from a human donor with low-grade glioma or glioblastoma, undergoing nonglioma brain surgery, or in good health (not recorded which).

This chain uses TRBV20-1 with TRBJ2-7; weak D call: TRBD1 (6 bases). Germline V gene sequence: CDR1 DFQATT, CDR2 SNEGSKA (reference sequence). Trimming took 6 bases from V and 7 from J, leaving 22 bases between them. The CDR3 runs to 14 residues. CDR3 nucleotides: TGCAGTGCCCGGCGCAGGGGCCCCTTGGGTGAGCAGTACTTC. Protein product: CSARRRGPLGEQYF.

As concerns this clonotype: An end of the junction does not agree with germline; a read error may underlie this. This chain links TRBV7-2 with TRBJ1-6, with D possibly TRBD1 on 6 matching bases. The CDR3 length is 14 residues. CDR1 and CDR2 (germline): SGHTA, FQGNSA. CDR3 sequence (DNA): TGTGCCAGCACCTTAGGGGACATCAATCTCCCCCTCCACTTT. Encoded protein: CASTLGDINLPLHF.

Note on this clonotype: It may be a read error: a sequence one base away is much more abundant. The chain is built from TRBV20-1 and TRBJ1-1, with D hard to call. The CDR3 covers 14 residues. With 5 bases removed from V and 5 bases from J, the gap between germline ends came to 18 bases. Germline V gene lookup returns CDR1 DFQATT and CDR2 SNEGSKA (reference sequence). The CDR3 region is CSAYGPQGRTEAFF. Written as DNA, the CDR3 is TGCAGTGCTTACGGACCCCAAGGAAGGACTGAAGCTTTCTTT.

The chain carries TRBV6-1 and TRBJ2-3, with D possibly TRBD2 on 6 matching bases. Looked up from germline, CDR1 is MNHNS and CDR2 is SASEGT. V was clipped by 8 bases and J by 3 bases, with 24 bases between them. This CDR3 has 17 residues. The CDR3 is CASCTSLAGTRTDTQYF. CDR3 sequence (DNA): TGTGCCAGCTGCACAAGTCTGGCGGGAACGCGTACAGATACGCAGTATTTT.

The chain uses TRBV28 and TRBJ2-7, with D possibly being TRBD1 or TRBD2 (5 bases each). In germline, CDR1 is MDHEN, CDR2 SYDVKM. The CDR3 consists of 13 residues. Trimming pared 6 bases from V and 4 bases from J, leaving 13 bases between. The CDR3 loop reads CASRLGRAYEQYF. For the CDR3, the DNA is TGTGCCAGCAGACTGGGGCGGGCGTACGAGCAGTACTTC.

The V gene is TRBV25-1, the J gene TRBJ1-2; D remains ambiguous. V lost 6 bases to trimming and J lost 8 bases, with 19 bases between them. There are 14 residues in the CDR3. Germline lookup yields CDR1 MGHDK and CDR2 SYGVNS. The CDR3 spells CASSGEQAIFGYTF. CDR3 nucleotides: TGTGCCAGCAGCGGCGAGCAGGCGATCTTCGGCTACACCTTC.

This clonotype was seen only a few times. This chain joins TRBV7-2 and TRBJ2-6; D remains ambiguous. Per germline, CDR1 SGHTA and CDR2 FQGNSA. This CDR3 contains 14 residues. V dropped 7 bases and J dropped 0 bases, with 7 bases sitting between them. CDR3 in DNA: TGTGCCAGCAAGGTCACCTCTGGGGCCAACGTCCTGACTTTC. Translation: CASKVTSGANVLTF. Full variable domain (outside the CDR3, taken from reference TRBV7-2 and TRBJ2-6): GAGVSQSPSNKVTEKGKDVELRCDPISGHTALYWYRQSLGQGLEFLIYFQGNSAPDKSGLPSDRFSAERTGGSVSTLTIQRTQQEDSAVYLCASKVTSGANVLTFGAGSRLTVL.